This T cell receptor (beta chain) was sequenced during a study of blood T cells in healthy people across ages. The CDR3 covers 14 residues. The germline V gene encodes CDR1 SGHRS and CDR2 YFSETQ. V was clipped by 3 bases and J by 8 bases; unmatched bases: 2. Sample-barcoded 5' priming and a J-beta primer mix drove a second PCR of about 7 to 12 cycles. MiXCR, run by TCRdb on the 5' RACE reads, gives a single entry per CDR3 protein. The top ten clones hold over 35% of a sample with about 640,000 distinct CDR3 sequences, about 54% of them seen once. Regarding this clonotype: A clone one base away is much larger, so this may be a read error.

The sequencing sample was made of blood. The source is a man in his 60s in good health. The V and J genes are TRBV5-1 and TRBJ1-6, with 10 bases lining up with TRBD1. CDR3 sequence: CASSYDRGHSPLHF. CDR3 bases: TGCGCCAGCAGCTACGACAGGGGGCATTCACCCCTCCACTTT.